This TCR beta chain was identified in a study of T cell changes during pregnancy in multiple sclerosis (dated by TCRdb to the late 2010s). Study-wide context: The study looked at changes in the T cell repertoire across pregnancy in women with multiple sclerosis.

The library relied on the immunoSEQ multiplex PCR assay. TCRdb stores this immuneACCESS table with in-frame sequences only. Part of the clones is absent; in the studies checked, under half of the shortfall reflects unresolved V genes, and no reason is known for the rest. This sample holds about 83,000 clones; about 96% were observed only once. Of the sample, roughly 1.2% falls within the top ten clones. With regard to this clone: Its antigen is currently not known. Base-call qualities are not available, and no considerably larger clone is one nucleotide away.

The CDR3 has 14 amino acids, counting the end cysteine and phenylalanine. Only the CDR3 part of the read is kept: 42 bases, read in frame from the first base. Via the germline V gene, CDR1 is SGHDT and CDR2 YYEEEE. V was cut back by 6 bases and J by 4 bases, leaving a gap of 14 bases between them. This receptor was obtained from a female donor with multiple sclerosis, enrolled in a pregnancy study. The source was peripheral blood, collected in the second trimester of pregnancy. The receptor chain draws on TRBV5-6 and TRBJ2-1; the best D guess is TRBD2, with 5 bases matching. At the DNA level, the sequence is TGTGCCAGCACTAACCCCACTAGGTACAATGAGCAGTTCTTC. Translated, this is CASTNPTRYNEQFF.